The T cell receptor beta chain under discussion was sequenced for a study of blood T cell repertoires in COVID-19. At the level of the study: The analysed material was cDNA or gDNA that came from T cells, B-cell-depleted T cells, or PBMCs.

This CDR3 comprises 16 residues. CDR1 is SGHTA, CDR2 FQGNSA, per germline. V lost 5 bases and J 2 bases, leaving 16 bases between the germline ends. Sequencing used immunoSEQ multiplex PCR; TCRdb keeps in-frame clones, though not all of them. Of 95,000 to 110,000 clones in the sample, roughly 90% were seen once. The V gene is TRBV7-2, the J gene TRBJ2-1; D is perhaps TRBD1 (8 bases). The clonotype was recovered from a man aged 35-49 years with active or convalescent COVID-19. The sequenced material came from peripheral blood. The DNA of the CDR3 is TGTGCCAGCAGCGTAAACAGGGGGGGTACCTACAATGAGCAGTTCTTC. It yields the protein CASSVNRGGTYNEQFF. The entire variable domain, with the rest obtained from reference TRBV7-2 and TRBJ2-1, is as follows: GAGVSQSPSNKVTEKGKDVELRCDPISGHTALYWYRQSLGQGLEFLIYFQGNSAPDKSGLPSDRFSAERTGGSVSTLTIQRTQQEDSAVYLCASSVNRGGTYNEQFFGPGTRLTVL.